What follows describes a single T cell receptor beta chain. Its antigen remains unidentified. Produced via immunoSEQ multiplex PCR; TCRdb's table is partial and in-frame only. The repertoire has some 45,000 clones, approximately 83% of them found once; the top ten carry less than 35%. The data are from a study of OX40 agonist ivuxolimab in advanced cancers. Whole-study context: Of mixed ages from about 20 to 80 and averaging approximately 60 years, the group was 65% to 85% male. Whole-study findings and limits: Clonal expansion by week 6 occurred in CD4+ and CD8+ blood T cells (at 0.1 to 3.0 mg/kg).

The TCR sequence derives from an adult with an advanced solid tumor such as melanoma, head and neck, liver or kidney cancer. The sequences come from CD4+ or CD8+ T cells sorted from blood, collected in a trial of the OX40 agonist ivuxolimab.

The CDR3, as DNA: TGTGCCAGCAGTGAGAGCACAGATACGCAGTATTTT. Translated, it gives CASSESTDTQYF. The V call is TRBV2, the J call TRBJ2-3; no definite D call. The V end lost 3 bases, the J end lost 0 bases, and 1 base lay between the germline ends. The V gene's germline CDR1 is SNHLY and CDR2 FYNNEI. The CDR3 extends over 12 amino acids.